This T cell receptor (beta chain) was identified during a study of T cell repertoires in cytomegalovirus infection. On the study more broadly: Recently identified HLA-C-restricted CMV epitopes were among the peptides used. Public TCR beta signatures marked donors with CMV infection and the matching HLA.

This CDR3 region has 17 residues. V was clipped by 0 bases and J by 0 bases; unmatched bases: 6. TCRdb reprocessed the reads via MiXCR and lists one record per CDR3 protein. Here the sample spans roughly 500,000 distinct CDR3 sequences, 30% to 40% being singletons. General observations from the study: The cumulative frequency of public TCR beta families identified carriers of CMV plus the relevant HLA. There were HLA-C-restricted CMV-specific TCR beta clonotypes dominating the ex vivo response.

Turning to this clonotype: Its antigen is unidentified.

Here the sequenced sample was cultured PBMCs, taken from culture after CMV antigen stimulation. The chain carries TRBV12-3 or TRBV12-4 and TRBJ2-7; 9 bases are a match to TRBD1. This TCR came from a human donor in good health (CMV status not recorded). Some clones in this sample may be carry-over from other donors' samples. CDR3 loop: CASSLAQGQGNSYEQYF. The DNA of the CDR3 is TGTGCCAGCAGTTTAGCCCAAGGACAGGGGAACTCCTACGAGCAGTACTTC.